This entry lists 31 T cell receptor beta chains sequenced from one sample in a study of beta chain features in type 1 diabetes. Sequenced material consisted of expressed TCRB transcripts (all of the isolated RNA was reverse transcribed). Sequenced by immunoSEQ multiplex PCR; TCRdb stores in-frame clones only, minus some. The profile shows about 360,000 clones, roughly 12% of them singletons. The sample consisted of naive CD4+ T cells from blood. The receptors were sampled from a man between 18 and 29 years old in good health.

Written as DNA, the CDR3 is TGTGCCAGCAGTTTCCTAGCGGGGGTTTCCTACGAGCAGTACTTC. Residues: CASSFLAGVSYEQYF. The chain carries TRBV27 and TRBJ2-7, with TRBD2 matching over 10 bases. V lost 3 bases, J lost 1 base, and 3 bases stayed unmatched. The CDR3 is made up of 15 amino acids. Germline-derived CDR1 and CDR2 are MNHEY and SMNVEV (reference sequence).

This chain joins TRBV6-5 and TRBJ2-7; D is possibly TRBD1 (5 bases). Between the trimmed V and J ends, which lost 2 bases and 2 bases, there was a span of 13 bases. The CDR3 totals 15 residues. Germline values: CDR1 MNHEY, CDR2 SVGAGI. The CDR3 sequence: CASSYGRQRTYEQYF. CDR3 DNA sequence: TGTGCCAGCAGTTACGGCCGACAGAGGACCTACGAGCAGTACTTC.

This sequence joins TRBV9 and TRBJ2-2; 7 nucleotides line up with TRBD1. The CDR3 has 18 amino acids. Trimming cost V 0 bases and J 3 bases; bases outside gene matches: 11. CDR1 is SGDLS and CDR2 is YYNGEE in the germline V gene. The CDR3 coding sequence is TGTGCCAGCAGCGTAGGTCAAAGGTGGCAGGGGGACACCGGGGAGCTGTTTTTT. Its protein is CASSVGQRWQGDTGELFF.

This clone was counted a few times. The J gene is TRBJ2-5, the V gene TRBV11-2, with D unclear. V lost 0 bases to trimming and J lost 5 bases, with 10 bases between them. The CDR3 spans 14 residues. CDR1 SGHAT and CDR2 FQNNGV come from the germline V gene. As DNA, the CDR3 is TGTGCCAGCAGCTTAGAGCTGATCCGGGAGACCCAGTACTTC. This codes for CASSLELIRETQYF.

This clone was picked up a small number of times. The chain couples TRBV4-3 to TRBJ2-7; TRBD1 is a possible D gene (5 bases). The ends were cut back, 4 bases at V and 2 bases at J, with 18 bases in the middle. CDR1 and CDR2 (germline): LGHNA, YSLEER. This CDR3 is 16 amino acids long. Here the CDR3 DNA reads TGCGCCAGCAGCCCCACCCGGTTGACCAGGGCCTACGAGCAGTACTTC. Translation gives CASSPTRLTRAYEQYF.

This clone was found a few times. V usage is TRBV14 and J usage is TRBJ1-1; maybe TRBD1 (5 bases). Trimming left V 4 bases short and J 0 bases short, with 15 bases between. The CDR3 is 16 residues long. CDR1 SGHDN and CDR2 FVKESK come from the germline V gene. CDR3 region: CASSLLGGPMNTEAFF. The CDR3 bases are TGTGCCAGCAGCCTTTTGGGGGGACCGATGAACACTGAAGCTTTCTTT. Combining the CDR3 with reference TRBV14 and TRBJ1-1 gives the whole variable domain EAGVTQFPSHSVIEKGQTVTLRCDPISGHDNLYWYRRVMGKEIKFLLHFVKESKQDESGMPNNRFLAERTGGTYSTLKVQPAELEDSGVYFCASSLLGGPMNTEAFFGQGTRLTVV.

This clone turned up a few times. This chain uses TRBV6-6 with TRBJ1-2; D ambiguous. CDR3 length equals 14 residues. The germline V gene has CDR1 MNHNY and CDR2 SVGAGI (reference sequence). V was cut by 0 bases and J by 1 base, with 6 bases left in between. CDR3 DNA: TGTGCCAGCAGTTACTCCACTGATAACTATGGCTACACCTTC. The encoded protein is CASSYSTDNYGYTF.

This clone was picked up a small number of times. The V and J genes are TRBV19 and TRBJ2-3; 10 bases line up with TRBD2. There are 16 residues in the CDR3. The germline V gene has CDR1 LNHDA and CDR2 SQIVND (reference sequence). V lost 5 bases, J lost 0 bases, and 5 bases stayed unmatched. This CDR3 reads CASSSLAGESTDTQYF. Here the CDR3 DNA reads TGTGCCAGTAGTTCTCTAGCGGGGGAAAGCACAGATACGCAGTATTTT.

This clone has only a few counts. The V call is TRBV19, the J call TRBJ2-1, with 12 bases lining up with TRBD1. This CDR3 has 14 residues. The germline V gene has CDR1 LNHDA and CDR2 SQIVND (reference sequence). Trimming at V came to 7 bases and at J to 6 bases, leaving 4 bases not matched to a gene. This chain's CDR3 is CASKRDRGLNEQFF. CDR3 nucleotide sequence: TGTGCCAGTAAGAGGGACAGGGGGCTCAATGAGCAGTTCTTC. Together with reference TRBV19 and TRBJ2-1, the CDR3 gives the full variable domain: DGGITQSPKYLFRKEGQNVTLSCEQNLNHDAMYWYRQDPGQGLRLIYYSQIVNDFQKGDIAEGYSVSREKKESFPLTVTSAQKNPTAFYLCASKRDRGLNEQFFGPGTRLTVL.

The chain combines TRBV7-9 with TRBJ1-4; D is ambiguous. V lost 1 base, J lost 7 bases, and 13 bases lay in between. Germline assignment: CDR1 SEHNR and CDR2 FQNEAQ (reference sequence). This CDR3 is 15 amino acids long. The chain's CDR3 is CASSLVGSGGEKLFF. CDR3 nucleotide sequence: TGTGCCAGCAGCTTAGTCGGGTCCGGCGGTGAAAAACTGTTTTTT.

The chain recombines TRBV5-6 with TRBJ1-5, with a possible D match to TRBD1 (5 bases). CDR3 length equals 14 residues. With 0 bases removed from V and 4 bases from J, the gap between germline ends came to 8 bases. Germline lookup yields CDR1 SGHDT and CDR2 YYEEEE. This chain's CDR3 is CASSLGQFNQPQHF. CDR3 bases: TGTGCCAGCAGCTTGGGACAGTTTAATCAGCCCCAGCATTTT.

The chain joins TRBV15 to TRBJ1-2; 7 bases match TRBD1. CDR1 is LNHNV, CDR2 YYDKDF, per germline (reference sequence). Trimming removed 1 base from V and 5 bases from J; junction bases left unmatched: 7. The CDR3 is 15 amino acids. The CDR3 sequence: CATSRGGTAQYGYTF. For the CDR3, the DNA is TGTGCCACCAGCAGAGGAGGGACAGCACAGTATGGCTACACCTTC.

Only a few counts were recorded for this clone. The chain uses TRBV18 and TRBJ2-7; the match to TRBD2 covers 9 bases. Losses at the gene ends were 6 bases for V and 2 bases for J; bases not matched to a gene: 8. The CDR3 has 15 residues. CDR1 KGHSH and CDR2 LQKENI come from the germline V gene. The CDR3 DNA is TGTGCCAGCTCTCTTTCCTTAGCGGGGGCCTACGAGCAGTACTTC. Its translation: CASSLSLAGAYEQYF.

The chain is built from TRBV28 and TRBJ2-5, with a weak D call TRBD1 (5 bases). Trimming shortened V by 4 bases and J by 4 bases, and 13 bases separated the two germline ends. Per germline, CDR1 MDHEN and CDR2 SYDVKM. The CDR3 has 14 residues. This CDR3 reads CASSSLRVGETQYF. CDR3 coding DNA: TGTGCCAGCAGTTCCCTCAGGGTAGGAGAGACCCAGTACTTC. Together with reference TRBV28 and TRBJ2-5, the CDR3 gives the full variable domain: DVKVTQSSRYLVKRTGEKVFLECVQDMDHENMFWYRQDPGLGLRLIYFSYDVKMKEKGDIPEGYSVSREKKERFSLILESASTNQTSMYLCASSSLRVGETQYFGPGTRLLVL.

In this sample, this clone turned up a few times. This chain uses TRBV5-1 with TRBJ2-3, with D uncertain. The CDR3 contains 13 residues. Trimming took 6 bases from V and 5 from J, leaving 13 bases between them. The germline CDR1 and CDR2 sequences are SGHRS and YFSETQ. The CDR3 DNA is TGCGCCAGCAAACACATACCGGGAGATACGCAGTATTTT. This encodes CASKHIPGDTQYF.

This clone has only a few counts. The V and J genes are TRBV13 and TRBJ2-5, with TRBD2 matching 16 bases. Unmatched junction bases numbered 12, after V lost 5 bases and J lost 3 bases. CDR1 is PRHDT, CDR2 FYEKMQ, per germline (reference sequence). CDR3 length equals 19 residues. In DNA, the CDR3 is TGTGCCAGCAGCCGGGGGGTCGGGACTAGCGGGAGGGCCAAAGAGACCCAGTACTTC. This translates into CASSRGVGTSGRAKETQYF.

This clone was seen a handful of times. This chain connects TRBV6-5 to TRBJ1-2; 7 bases are a match to TRBD1. The ends lost 10 bases at V and 2 bases at J; junction bases unmatched: 10. Germline CDR1 and CDR2: MNHEY and SVGAGI. This CDR3 has 14 amino acids. CDR3 DNA sequence: TGTGCCACCCAATCAGGGGGAAAAAACTATGGCTACACCTTC. Its translation is CATQSGGKNYGYTF.

CDR3 residues: CASSRGQVSYEQYF. In DNA, the CDR3 is TGTGCCAGCAGTAGGGGACAGGTCTCCTACGAGCAGTACTTC. The chain carries TRBV6-5 and TRBJ2-7; TRBD1 aligns across 8 bases. The junction had 3 bases not matched to a gene; V was cut back by 5 bases and J by 0 bases. Germline V gene data show CDR1 as MNHEY and CDR2 as SVGAGI. This CDR3 region has 14 residues.

This chain links TRBV27 with TRBJ2-5; D not resolved. CDR3 length equals 14 residues. Germline CDR1 MNHEY, CDR2 SMNVEV (reference sequence). The V end lost 3 bases, the J end lost 1 base, and 9 bases lay between the germline ends. DNA of the CDR3: TGTGCCAGCAGTTTGGGCACGCTCCAAGAGACCCAGTACTTC. Protein product: CASSLGTLQETQYF.

The chain uses TRBV30 and TRBJ1-2; no definite D call. CDR1 GTSNPN and CDR2 SVGIG come from the germline V gene (reference sequence). The CDR3 loop spans 14 amino acids. V lost 5 bases and J 4 bases, leaving 17 bases between the germline ends. The CDR3 loop reads CAWELRRIFYGYTF. CDR3 in DNA: TGTGCCTGGGAGTTACGGAGGATATTCTATGGCTACACCTTC.

The chain uses TRBV10-2 and TRBJ1-2; D is ambiguous. V was shortened by 0 bases and J by 4 bases, with 9 bases between the two germline ends. CDR3 length: 14 residues. Germline V gene lookup returns CDR1 WSHSY and CDR2 SAAADI. This CDR3 is CASSESSRSYGYTF. The CDR3 region has the DNA TGCGCCAGCAGTGAGTCCTCCCGGTCCTATGGCTACACCTTC.

The sample holds a few counts of this clone. The rearrangement links TRBV7-2 to TRBJ1-5, with D unclear. Trimming shortened V by 5 bases and J by 4 bases, and 15 bases separated the two germline ends. Looked up from germline, CDR1 is SGHTA and CDR2 is FQGNSA. CDR3 length: 15 amino acids. CDR3 in DNA: TGTGCCAGCAGCACACACGGGAGCTTAAATCAGCCCCAGCATTTT. This encodes CASSTHGSLNQPQHF.

The chain joins TRBV28 to TRBJ1-2; no firm D call. From germline, CDR1 is MDHEN and CDR2 SYDVKM. The CDR3 extends over 13 amino acids. With 6 bases removed from V and 7 bases from J, the gap between germline ends came to 15 bases. The CDR3 sequence is CASSQELGGGYTF. CDR3 sequence (DNA): TGTGCCAGCAGCCAGGAACTAGGCGGTGGCTACACCTTC.

The table lists this clone with a few counts. The chain carries TRBV5-1 and TRBJ1-3; no reliable D call. The CDR3 extends over 12 amino acids. Trimming pared 4 bases from V and 3 bases from J, leaving 5 bases between. Germline V gene lookup returns CDR1 SGHRS and CDR2 YFSETQ. CDR3 sequence: CASSLNGNTIYF. The DNA of the CDR3 is TGCGCCAGCAGCCTAAATGGAAACACCATATATTTT.

The V and J genes are TRBV6-5 and TRBJ2-1; 9 bases fit TRBD2. CDR1 and CDR2 (germline): MNHEY, SVGAGI. J gave up 3 bases and V 6 bases, and 3 bases lay outside the gene matches. This CDR3 has 14 residues. Here the CDR3 reads CASSWTSDYNEQFF. CDR3 nucleotides: TGTGCCAGCAGCTGGACTAGCGACTACAATGAGCAGTTCTTC.

This rearrangement joins TRBV10-3 to TRBJ2-3; possibly TRBD2 for D (5 bases). Trimming removed 5 bases at V and 3 bases at J, with 9 bases between. The CDR3 is 13 residues long. Germline CDR1 and CDR2: ENHRY and SYGVKD. Here the CDR3 DNA reads TGTGCCATCAGTCGGGGATATACAGATACGCAGTATTTT. Translated: CAISRGYTDTQYF.

This clone was counted between two and nine times. The J gene is TRBJ2-4, the V gene TRBV28; 9 nucleotides line up with TRBD2. The CDR3 sequence is 14 residues long. With V trimmed by 3 bases and J by 7 bases, 4 bases remained unmatched. In germline, CDR1 is MDHEN, CDR2 SYDVKM. This chain's CDR3 is CASSFAGGPNIQYF. CDR3 bases: TGTGCCAGCAGTTTTGCGGGGGGGCCTAACATTCAGTACTTC.

This clone was detected a few times. V usage is TRBV9 and J usage is TRBJ2-2; 9 bases map to TRBD2. Germline V CDR1 and CDR2: SGDLS, YYNGEE. The CDR3 spans 16 residues. V lost 4 bases to trimming and J lost 0 bases; unmatched junction nucleotides: 4. As DNA, the CDR3 is TGTGCCAGCAGCCCCCGACTAGCGGCGAACACCGGGGAGCTGTTTTTT. Translated, it gives CASSPRLAANTGELFF.

The sample holds a few counts of this clone. The chain carries TRBV28 and TRBJ2-7, with TRBD1 matching 7 bases. J lost 5 bases, V lost 2 bases, and 12 bases had no gene match. Germline assignment: CDR1 MDHEN and CDR2 SYDVKM. The CDR3 sequence is 16 residues long. The CDR3 reads CASSLRQGTGLDEQYF. CDR3 sequence (DNA): TGTGCCAGCAGTTTACGACAGGGTACGGGCTTGGACGAGCAGTACTTC. Full variable domain (outside the CDR3, taken from reference TRBV28 and TRBJ2-7): DVKVTQSSRYLVKRTGEKVFLECVQDMDHENMFWYRQDPGLGLRLIYFSYDVKMKEKGDIPEGYSVSREKKERFSLILESASTNQTSMYLCASSLRQGTGLDEQYFGPGTRLTVT.

This clone was picked up a small number of times. This chain connects TRBV5-1 to TRBJ2-5, with 8 bases that match TRBD1. Germline V gene sequence: CDR1 SGHRS, CDR2 YFSETQ. The CDR3 totals 14 residues. Trimming removed 3 bases from V and 9 bases from J; junction bases left unmatched: 10. For the CDR3, the DNA is TGCGCCAGCAGCTCCGGACAGGGATTCGGGGCCCAGTACTTC. Translation gives CASSSGQGFGAQYF.

This chain connects TRBV19 to TRBJ1-1, with TRBD1 as a possible D gene (5 bases). V was trimmed by 3 bases and J by 7 bases, leaving 9 bases between them. CDR3 length: 12 residues. From germline, CDR1 is LNHDA and CDR2 SQIVND (reference sequence). CDR3 amino acids: CASSMLDNEAFF. CDR3 DNA: TGTGCCAGTAGTATGTTGGACAATGAAGCTTTCTTT.